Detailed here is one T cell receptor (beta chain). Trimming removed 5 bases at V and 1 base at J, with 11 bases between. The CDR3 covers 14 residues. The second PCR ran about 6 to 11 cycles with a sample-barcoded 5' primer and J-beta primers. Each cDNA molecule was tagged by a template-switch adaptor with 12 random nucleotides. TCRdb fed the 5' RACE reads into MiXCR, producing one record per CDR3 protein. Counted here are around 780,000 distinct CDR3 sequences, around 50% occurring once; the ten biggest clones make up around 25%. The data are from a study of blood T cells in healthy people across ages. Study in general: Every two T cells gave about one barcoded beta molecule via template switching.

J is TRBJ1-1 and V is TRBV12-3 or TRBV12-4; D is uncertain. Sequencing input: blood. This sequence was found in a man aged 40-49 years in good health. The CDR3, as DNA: TGTGCCAGCAGTGAACAGCGCCAGAACACTGAAGCTTTCTTT. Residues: CASSEQRQNTEAFF.